A selection of T cell receptor beta chains follows, all from one sample in a study of shared clonotypes between healthy human individuals. Sequencing was performed with immunoSEQ multiplex PCR; in TCRdb, only in-frame clones are kept and a portion is missing. Counted here are some 1,600,000 clones, 95% to 99% occurring once; the ten biggest clones make up around 0.45%. The specimen was naive CD4+ T cells sorted from blood. Receptor source: a man in his thirties or forties in good health. Both conserved end residues are trimmed from each CDR3. Each record gives: J gene, V gene, CDR3 protein.

TRBJ1-5	TRBV19	ASSGRDSNQPQH
TRBJ2-3	TRBV27	ASSPRRGNDTQY
TRBJ2-7	TRBV5-6	ASTLRAGGSYEQY
TRBJ1-1	TRBV2	ASRGGQGNPEAF
TRBJ2-2	TRBV18	ASSGYTGELF
TRBJ1-4	TRBV29-1	SVGAGTTTTNEKLF
TRBJ2-3	TRBV7-6	ASSLEDGGTDTQY
TRBJ2-1	TRBV5-5	ASSRTSASSYNEQF
TRBJ2-7	TRBV28	ASSLDSYEQY
TRBJ1-4	TRBV2	ASSEGTGVEKLF
TRBJ2-1	TRBV2	ASSSGHLYNEQF
TRBJ2-3	TRBV15	ATSLPGGVTDTQY
TRBJ2-2	TRBV28	ASNLLRGTGELF
TRBJ2-7	TRBV5-1	ASSYGRDRLTYEQY
TRBJ2-3	TRBV19	ASSTLSALAQY
TRBJ2-2	TRBV7-2	ASSWPGTGELF
TRBJ2-5	TRBV4-1	ASRHLTSSETQY
TRBJ2-7	TRBV7-2	ASSSGQGYSYEQY
TRBJ1-5	TRBV6-1	ASSDPGFQPQH
TRBJ1-2	TRBV7-9	ASSPLEAAVYGYT
TRBJ2-1	TRBV19	ASTTTASYNEQF
TRBJ1-2	TRBV6-1	ASSASQNNYGYT
TRBJ2-1	TRBV5-6	ASSLGQPPYNEQF
TRBJ2-7	TRBV28	ASSLSQGWFGEQY
TRBJ2-6	TRBV28	ASTEGGNSGANVLT
TRBJ1-1	TRBV6-5	ASGRQGNTEAF
TRBJ2-1	TRBV7-7	ASSSGTAALVEQF
TRBJ1-1	TRBV15	ATSSGLRVSSEAF
TRBJ2-1	TRBV29-1	SVGLARDNEQF
TRBJ2-1	TRBV5-1	ASSFGLNPLVAGRSYREQF
TRBJ2-7	TRBV5-6	ASSNRDRAIYEQY
TRBJ2-7	TRBV7-2	ASSLALVGYEQY
TRBJ1-1	TRBV5-1	ASSSNPDRGAEAF
TRBJ1-2	TRBV19	ASRITPGQNYGYT
TRBJ2-5	TRBV11-3	ASSLSGAQY
TRBJ2-5	TRBV5-4	ASSLPRIEETQY
TRBJ2-7	TRBV23-1	ASNREGLNEQY
TRBJ1-1	TRBV14	ASSRGLLEYTEAF
TRBJ2-1	TRBV28	ASSLYPGGTSFHEQF
TRBJ2-5	TRBV10-1	ARGTGGVETQY
TRBJ1-1	TRBV7-9	ASSLAKSGALTEAF
TRBJ2-7	TRBV28	ASTLGAAYEQY
TRBJ2-7	TRBV6-1	ASSESFRESYEQY
TRBJ1-5	TRBV18	ASSPDKIRGNQPQH
TRBJ1-1	TRBV19	ASSRWTGRVAEAF